The sequence of this T cell receptor beta chain was determined in a study of cytomegalovirus exposure and HLA in healthy donors. While the first cohort had 600 to 800 subjects, the donors belonged to the separate validation cohort of over a hundred subjects. Libraries were prepared by immunoSEQ multiplex PCR; TCRdb keeps only in-frame clonotypes and omits some of them. The sample lists about 310,000 clones, nearly 90% occurring once. The sequencing input was PBMCs. The sequence came from a man aged 30-40 years in good health and CMV-seronegative.

The CDR3 here is CASSPLAGGDNEQFF. The CDR3 coding sequence is TGTGCCAGCAGCCCCCTAGCGGGGGGGGACAATGAGCAGTTCTTC. V gene TRBV6-5 combines with J gene TRBJ2-1; 12 bases fit TRBD2. The V and J ends lost 6 bases and 5 bases, in that order; junction bases with no gene match: 5. The CDR3 is 15 residues long. Germline loops: CDR1 MNHEY, CDR2 SVGAGI.